This T cell receptor beta chain was observed in a study of shared clonotypes between healthy human individuals. Method: immunoSEQ multiplex PCR; TCRdb's copy keeps in-frame clones and lacks some. Of about 2.4 million clones listed, 85% to 95% are singletons. This CDR3 is 17 amino acids long. Germline trimming cut 6 bases from V and 4 bases from J; bases unmatched to any gene: 14. Germline V gene data show CDR1 as KGHSH and CDR2 as LQKENI. The sequence was collected from a man younger than 35 in good health. The sample taken for sequencing was naive CD4+ T cells sorted from blood. Specified subset: CD45RA+ positively selected. The J gene is TRBJ2-3, the V gene TRBV18; 9 bases line up with TRBD2. The chain's CDR3 is CASSPRLRGGQSDTQYF. The CDR3 bases are TGTGCCAGCTCTCCGAGGCTGCGGGGGGGCCAGTCAGATACGCAGTATTTT.